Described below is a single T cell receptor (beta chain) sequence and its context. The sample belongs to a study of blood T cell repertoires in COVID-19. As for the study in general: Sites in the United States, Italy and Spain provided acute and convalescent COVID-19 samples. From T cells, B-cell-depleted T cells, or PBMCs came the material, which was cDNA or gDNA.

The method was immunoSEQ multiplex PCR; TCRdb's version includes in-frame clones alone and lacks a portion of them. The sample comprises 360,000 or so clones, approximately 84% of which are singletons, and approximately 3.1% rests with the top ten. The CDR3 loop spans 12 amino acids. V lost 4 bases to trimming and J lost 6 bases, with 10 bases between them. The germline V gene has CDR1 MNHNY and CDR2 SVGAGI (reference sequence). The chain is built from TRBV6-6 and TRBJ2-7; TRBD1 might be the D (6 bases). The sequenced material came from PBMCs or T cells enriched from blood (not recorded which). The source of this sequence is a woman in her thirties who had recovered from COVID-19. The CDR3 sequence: CASSLGASEQYF. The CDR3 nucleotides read TGTGCCAGCAGTTTGGGGGCTAGCGAGCAGTACTTC.